Listed here are 30 T cell receptor beta chains from one sample, sequenced in a study of T cell repertoires in cytomegalovirus infection. No antigens are known for them. TCRdb itself ran the reads through MiXCR, one entry per CDR3 protein. The sample carries some 560,000 distinct CDR3 sequences, 40% recorded once. Specimen: cultured PBMCs, collected from culture after CMV antigen stimulation. These receptors all come from a human donor in good health (CMV status not recorded). Some clones in this sample may be carry-over from other donors' samples.

This rearrangement joins TRBV7-2 to TRBJ1-4, with D maybe TRBD1 (5 bases). The germline V and J ends were trimmed by 2 bases and 10 bases, with 23 bases remaining between them. The CDR3 contains 17 residues. Germline loops: CDR1 SGHTA, CDR2 FQGNSA. CDR3 amino acids: CASSLNRGGDGLGKLFF. In DNA form, the CDR3 reads TGTGCCAGCAGCTTAAACAGAGGCGGGGACGGACTTGGAAAACTGTTTTTT.

This clonotype has a handful of counts. The chain has TRBV7-8 and TRBJ2-1, with D possibly being TRBD2 (6 bases). There are 11 residues in the CDR3. Per germline, CDR1 SGHVS and CDR2 FQNEAQ. V was trimmed by 5 bases and J by 14 bases, leaving 13 bases between them. The CDR3 sequence is CASSPGTAEFF. In nucleotides, the CDR3 is TGTGCCAGCAGCCCAGGGACTGCCGAGTTCTTC. Drawing the rest from reference TRBV7-8 and TRBJ2-1, the complete variable domain is GAGVSQSPRYKVAKRGQDVALRCDPISGHVSLFWYQQALGQGPEFLTYFQNEAQLDKSGLPSDRFFAERPEGSVSTLKIQRTQQEDSAVYLCASSPGTAEFFGPGTRLTVL.

This clonotype was seen at least ten times. The chain combines TRBV7-2 with TRBJ1-1; perhaps TRBD1 as D (5 bases). The CDR3 length is 13 residues. Germline V gene lookup returns CDR1 SGHTA and CDR2 FQGNSA. The ends were cut back, 3 bases at V and 8 bases at J, with 13 bases in the middle. The CDR3 loop reads CASSFWTTMEAFF. CDR3 nucleotides: TGTGCCAGCAGCTTTTGGACAACAATGGAAGCTTTCTTT.

There are many counts of this clonotype. The V call is TRBV7-2, the J call TRBJ2-7, with D perhaps given as TRBD1 or TRBD2 (5 bases each). The CDR3 length is 14 residues. With 0 bases removed from V and 3 bases from J, the gap between germline ends came to 9 bases. From germline, CDR1 is SGHTA and CDR2 FQGNSA. DNA of the CDR3: TGTGCCAGCAGCTTAGCGGGGGTCCGCTACGAGCAGTACTTC. The encoded protein is CASSLAGVRYEQYF. Using reference TRBV7-2 and TRBJ2-7 for the parts outside the CDR3, the full variable domain is GAGVSQSPSNKVTEKGKDVELRCDPISGHTALYWYRQSLGQGLEFLIYFQGNSAPDKSGLPSDRFSAERTGGSVSTLTIQRTQQEDSAVYLCASSLAGVRYEQYFGPGTRLTVT.

This clonotype was seen at least ten times. V gene TRBV7-8 combines with J gene TRBJ1-5; perhaps TRBD1 as D (6 bases). There are 14 residues in the CDR3. The germline V gene has CDR1 SGHVS and CDR2 FQNEAQ. Deletions cut 6 bases from V and 3 bases from J, with 12 bases between. In DNA form, the CDR3 reads TGTGCCAGCAGTCCGGACAGCCTCAATCAGCCCCAGCATTTT. It translates to CASSPDSLNQPQHF.

In this sample, this clonotype turned up a few times. The chain couples TRBV7-9 to TRBJ1-1; no clear D gene. CDR1 is SEHNR, CDR2 FQNEAQ, per germline (reference sequence). The CDR3 covers 12 residues. V lost 4 bases to trimming and J lost 8 bases, with 11 bases between them. The CDR3, as DNA: TGTGCCAGCAGCTCCCCTGCTTTAGAAGCTTTCTTT. This encodes CASSSPALEAFF. Combining the CDR3 with reference TRBV7-9 and TRBJ1-1 gives the whole variable domain DTGVSQNPRHKITKRGQNVTFRCDPISEHNRLYWYRQTLGQGPEFLTYFQNEAQLEKSRLLSDRFSAERPKGSFSTLEIQRTEQGDSAMYLCASSSPALEAFFGQGTRLTVV.

This clonotype has a single count. The chain joins TRBV7-1 to TRBJ2-1; TRBD2 matches 9 bases. TRBV7-1 is given ORF status, its function remaining uncertain. The CDR3 is 15 amino acids. J lost 9 bases, V lost 5 bases, and 11 bases had no gene match. Here the CDR3 reads CASSLGTSFIAEQFF. CDR3 nucleotides: TGTGCCAGCAGCCTGGGGACTAGCTTCATTGCTGAGCAGTTCTTC.

The chain couples TRBV6-6 to TRBJ1-1; D is ambiguous. V lost 4 bases to trimming and J lost 3 bases, with 12 bases between them. Germline loops: CDR1 MNHNY, CDR2 SVGAGI (reference sequence). This CDR3 is 14 amino acids long. The CDR3 here is CASSSRWGDTEAFF. The CDR3 DNA follows: TGTGCCAGCAGTTCACGATGGGGTGACACTGAAGCTTTCTTT.

This clonotype was observed a few times. V is TRBV27 and J is TRBJ2-1, with 12 positions matching TRBD2. This CDR3 is 14 amino acids long. V lost 6 bases, J lost 7 bases, and 4 bases stayed unmatched. From germline, CDR1 is MNHEY and CDR2 SMNVEV (reference sequence). The CDR3 DNA sequence: TGTGCCAGCAGACCGGGACTAGCGGGTAATGAGCAGTTCTTC. Translating gives CASRPGLAGNEQFF.

This clonotype has more than one count but fewer than ten. The CDR3, as DNA: TGTGCCAGCAGGGGAGAACCAACTAATGAAAAACTGTTTTTT. This encodes CASRGEPTNEKLFF. V usage is TRBV7-6 and J usage is TRBJ1-4, with unresolved D. Germline V gene data show CDR1 as SGHVS and CDR2 as FNYEAQ. The CDR3 totals 14 residues. Trimming took 6 bases from V and 0 from J, leaving 8 bases between them.

This clonotype appeared a few times. V and J are TRBV4-1 and TRBJ1-5, with D hard to call. The CDR3 extends over 18 amino acids. Germline V gene data show CDR1 as MGHRA and CDR2 as YSYEKL. The V end was cut by 4 bases, the J end by 2 bases, with 21 bases between. The CDR3 loop reads CASSPLAGQGYGNQPQHF. The CDR3 DNA follows: TGCGCCAGCAGCCCCCTTGCGGGCCAAGGGTATGGCAATCAGCCCCAGCATTTT.

The V gene is TRBV6-1, the J gene TRBJ1-6; no clear D. Trimming removed 5 bases at V and 8 bases at J, with 10 bases between. Germline V gene sequence: CDR1 MNHNS, CDR2 SASEGT. The CDR3 runs to 13 residues. The chain's CDR3 is CASSKTRDSPLHF. The CDR3 DNA reads as TGTGCCAGCAGTAAAACGCGTGATTCACCCCTCCACTTT.

CDR3 bases: TGTGCCAGCAGCCATGCCGAGACCCAGTACTTC. This gives the protein CASSHAETQYF. The chain has TRBV7-8 and TRBJ2-5, with D unresolved. The CDR3 runs 11 residues. Between the trimmed V and J ends, which lost 5 bases and 5 bases, there was a span of 6 bases. CDR1 SGHVS and CDR2 FQNEAQ come from the germline V gene.

The chain recombines TRBV12-3 or TRBV12-4 with TRBJ2-1, with D possibly matching TRBD1 (5 bases). This CDR3 has 16 residues. V lost 5 bases and J lost 1, with 15 bases in between. The CDR3 bases are TGTGCCAGCAGTCTGAGGACACGTTCGTCCTACAATGAGCAGTTCTTC. It encodes CASSLRTRSSYNEQFF.

This clonotype was seen a few times. The V call is TRBV6-8, the J call TRBJ2-7; maybe TRBD2 (5 bases). The germline V gene encodes CDR1 MNHGY and CDR2 SAAAGT. The CDR3 runs to 15 residues. The V end lost 0 bases, the J end lost 3 bases, and 12 bases lay between the germline ends. The CDR3 DNA follows: TGTGCCAGCAGTTACTCGGGAGCGGACGACTACGAGCAGTACTTC. Residues: CASSYSGADDYEQYF.

Ten or more counts support this clonotype. The V and J genes are TRBV7-2 and TRBJ2-7; D is uncertain. CDR3 size: 16 residues. Germline-derived CDR1 and CDR2 are SGHTA and FQGNSA. V was clipped by 4 bases and J by 6 bases, with 22 bases between them. The CDR3, as DNA: TGTGCCAGCAGCTGGGTCGGACGGTCAGCTTCTTCCGAGCAGTACTTC. It translates to CASSWVGRSASSEQYF.

This clonotype showed up just a few times. In DNA form, the CDR3 reads TGTGCCAGCAGGAGACAGGGGGACACTGAAGCTTTCTTT. Protein product: CASRRQGDTEAFF. This chain links TRBV25-1 with TRBJ1-1; 9 bases line up with TRBD1. V trimming: 6 bases; J trimming: 3 bases; junction bases outside the gene matches: 2. Germline V gene lookup returns CDR1 MGHDK and CDR2 SYGVNS. The CDR3 has 13 residues.

V is TRBV7-8 and J is TRBJ2-7, with TRBD1 matching 8 bases. The CDR3 has 14 residues. Germline loops: CDR1 SGHVS, CDR2 FQNEAQ. Trimming cost V 5 bases and J 3 bases; bases outside gene matches: 6. Written as DNA, the CDR3 is TGTGCCAGCAGCGCAAGACAGGGGCACTACGAGCAGTACTTC. Translating it yields CASSARQGHYEQYF. The full variable domain, its missing parts supplied by reference TRBV7-8 and TRBJ2-7, is GAGVSQSPRYKVAKRGQDVALRCDPISGHVSLFWYQQALGQGPEFLTYFQNEAQLDKSGLPSDRFFAERPEGSVSTLKIQRTQQEDSAVYLCASSARQGHYEQYFGPGTRLTVT.

This clonotype occurred a few times. This rearrangement joins TRBV6-5 to TRBJ2-7; 11 bases match TRBD2. The CDR3 contains 17 residues. Germline lookup yields CDR1 MNHEY and CDR2 SVGAGI. V trimming: 6 bases; J trimming: 0 bases; junction bases outside the gene matches: 10. CDR3 nucleotides: TGTGCCAGCAGCGGGACTAGCGGATCGTTCAGCTCCTACGAGCAGTACTTC. It translates to CASSGTSGSFSSYEQYF.

The chain links TRBV12-3 or TRBV12-4 to TRBJ1-6; D gene ambiguous. V gave up 6 bases and J gave up 7 bases, with 16 bases separating them. The CDR3 consists of 15 residues. The CDR3 spells CASSRAARRNSPLHF. Written as DNA, the CDR3 is TGTGCCAGCAGCCGCGCGGCCAGGAGAAATTCACCCCTCCACTTT.

The chain couples TRBV7-8 to TRBJ1-6; D possibly corresponds to TRBD1 (5 bases). The germline V and J ends were trimmed by 5 bases and 9 bases, with 17 bases remaining between them. Germline V gene data show CDR1 as SGHVS and CDR2 as FQNEAQ. This CDR3 is built from 15 residues. The CDR3 DNA follows: TGTGCCAGCAGCACTCTCGGGCAGGGAGGTTCACCCCTCCACTTT. Its translation: CASSTLGQGGSPLHF.

This clonotype came up a few times. No DNA is shown, since the ends of the CDR3 on it are uncertain; the CDR3 is the one TCRdb lists. J is TRBJ2-1 and V is TRBV7-8; TRBD1, the table's D call, was not compared with the DNA. Germline V gene data show CDR1 as SGHVS and CDR2 as FQNEAQ. With termini counted, the CDR3 has 16 amino acids. The CDR3 protein is CASSPSVRGTYNEQFF.

The gene calls are TRBV6-2 or TRBV6-3 and TRBJ2-7, with TRBD1 as a possible D gene (5 bases). Germline CDR1 MNHEY, CDR2 SVGEGT. Trimming shortened V by 2 bases and J by 0 bases, and 14 bases separated the two germline ends. CDR3 size: 16 residues. The CDR3 region is CASSYRGYSYSYEQYF. Written as DNA, the CDR3 is TGTGCCAGCAGTTACAGGGGCTACTCTTACTCCTACGAGCAGTACTTC.

In this sample, this clonotype turned up once. This chain connects TRBV20-1 to TRBJ2-2, with TRBD1 identical over 11 bases. The CDR3 extends over 18 amino acids. CDR1 is DFQATT, CDR2 SNEGSKA, per germline (reference sequence). Trimming at V came to 3 bases and at J to 4 bases, leaving 13 bases not matched to a gene. The CDR3 DNA sequence: TGCAGTGCTAGTAAAGGACAGGGGGCTATTCGGGGCACCGGGGAGCTGTTTTTT. Translated: CSASKGQGAIRGTGELFF.

The rearrangement uses TRBV12-3 or TRBV12-4 and TRBJ1-5; weak D call: TRBD1 (5 bases). V gave up 10 bases and J gave up 4 bases, with 20 bases separating them. The CDR3 covers 15 residues. This CDR3 reads CATSMGGAGNQPQHF. As DNA, the CDR3 is TGTGCCACGTCCATGGGTGGGGCTGGTAATCAGCCCCAGCATTTT.

V is TRBV10-3 and J is TRBJ2-7, with 10 nucleotides matching TRBD1. This CDR3 is 13 amino acids long. Germline CDR1 ENHRY, CDR2 SYGVKD. Germline trimming cut 8 bases from V and 2 bases from J; bases unmatched to any gene: 3. CDR3 nucleotide sequence: TGTGCCATCGGACAGGGGGATGCCTACGAGCAGTACTTC. Amino acids: CAIGQGDAYEQYF.

This sequence joins TRBV20-1 and TRBJ2-1; 10 bases map to TRBD2. Germline V gene lookup returns CDR1 DFQATT and CDR2 SNEGSKA (reference sequence). This CDR3 spans 16 amino acids. V was clipped by 6 bases and J by 0 bases; unmatched bases: 8. The CDR3 protein is CSAAQGLAASYNEQFF. In DNA, the CDR3 is TGCAGTGCCGCCCAAGGACTAGCGGCCTCCTACAATGAGCAGTTCTTC.

This chain connects TRBV10-3 to TRBJ1-2, with D uncertain. Between the trimmed V and J ends, which lost 2 bases and 6 bases, there was a span of 16 bases. The CDR3 has 15 amino acids. Germline CDR1 and CDR2: ENHRY and SYGVKD. The DNA for the CDR3 is TGTGCCATCAGTGAGAACGAGGGCCTTACCCATGGCTACACCTTC. Its translation: CAISENEGLTHGYTF.

This chain joins TRBV7-2 and TRBJ2-1, with D maybe TRBD1 (6 bases). This CDR3 is 16 amino acids long. V lost 5 bases and J lost 7, with 21 bases in between. The germline V gene encodes CDR1 SGHTA and CDR2 FQGNSA. The DNA for the CDR3 is TGTGCCAGCAGCCCATCCCCGGGCAGGGGCCCGAATGAGCAGTTCTTC. Translated, it gives CASSPSPGRGPNEQFF.

This chain connects TRBV27 to TRBJ2-6; no clear D. V was trimmed by 4 bases and J by 0 bases, leaving 13 bases between them. The CDR3 length is 17 residues. CDR1 and CDR2 (germline): MNHEY, SMNVEV (reference sequence). The CDR3 region is CASSYKGTLSGANVLTF. The CDR3, as DNA: TGTGCCAGCAGTTACAAGGGAACTCTCTCTGGGGCCAACGTCCTGACTTTC. Looking up the rest from reference TRBV27 and TRBJ2-6 gives the full variable domain: EAQVTQNPRYLITVTGKKLTVTCSQNMNHEYMSWYRQDPGLGLRQIYYSMNVEVTDKGDVPEGYKVSRKEKRNFPLILESPSPNQTSLYFCASSYKGTLSGANVLTFGAGSRLTVL.